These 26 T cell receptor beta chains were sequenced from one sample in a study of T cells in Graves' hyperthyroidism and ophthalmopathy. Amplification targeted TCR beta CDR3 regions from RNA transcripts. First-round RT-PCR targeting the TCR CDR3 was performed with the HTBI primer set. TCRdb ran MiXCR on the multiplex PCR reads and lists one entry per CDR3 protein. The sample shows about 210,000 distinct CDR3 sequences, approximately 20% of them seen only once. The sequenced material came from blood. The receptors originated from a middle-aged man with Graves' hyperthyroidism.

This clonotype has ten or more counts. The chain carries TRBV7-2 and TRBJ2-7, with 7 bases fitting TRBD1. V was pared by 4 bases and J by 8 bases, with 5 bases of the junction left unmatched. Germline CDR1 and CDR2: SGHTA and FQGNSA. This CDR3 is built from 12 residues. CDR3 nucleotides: TGTGCCAGCAGCTCCCAGGGGGAGCAGCAGTACTTC. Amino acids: CASSSQGEQQYF.

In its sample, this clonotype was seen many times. The CDR3 protein is CASSYRSGAYGYTF. In DNA form, the CDR3 reads TGTGCCAGCAGTTACAGGTCCGGGGCCTATGGCTACACCTTC. The J gene is TRBJ1-2, the V gene TRBV6-2 or TRBV6-3, with D tentatively TRBD1 (5 bases). Trimming took 2 bases from V and 4 from J, leaving 11 bases between them. The CDR3 loop spans 14 amino acids. The germline gives CDR1 MNHEY, CDR2 SVGEGT.

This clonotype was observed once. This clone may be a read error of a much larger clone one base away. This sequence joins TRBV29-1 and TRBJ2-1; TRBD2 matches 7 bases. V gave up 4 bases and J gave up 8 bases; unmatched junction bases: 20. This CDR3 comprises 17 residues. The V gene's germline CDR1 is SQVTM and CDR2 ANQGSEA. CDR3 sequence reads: CSVVGNSGRGVNDEQFF. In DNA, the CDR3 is TGCAGCGTTGTGGGGAATAGCGGGCGAGGGGTTAACGATGAGCAGTTCTTC.

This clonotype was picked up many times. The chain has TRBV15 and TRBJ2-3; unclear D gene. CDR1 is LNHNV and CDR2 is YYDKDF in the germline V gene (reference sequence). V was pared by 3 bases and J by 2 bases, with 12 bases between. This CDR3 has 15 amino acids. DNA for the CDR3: TGTGCCACCAGCAGTTCCGGGCCAAACACAGATACGCAGTATTTT. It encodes CATSSSGPNTDTQYF.

The CDR3 is CSARRSGANVLTF. CDR3 coding DNA: TGCAGTGCTAGACGTTCTGGGGCCAACGTCCTGACTTTC. The gene calls are TRBV20-1 and TRBJ2-6, with D unresolved. V dropped 2 bases and J dropped 1 base, with 3 bases sitting between them. The CDR3 loop spans 13 amino acids. Germline CDR1 and CDR2: DFQATT and SNEGSKA (reference sequence).

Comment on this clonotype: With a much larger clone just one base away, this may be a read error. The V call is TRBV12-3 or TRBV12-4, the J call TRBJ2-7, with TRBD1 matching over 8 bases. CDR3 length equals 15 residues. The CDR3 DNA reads TGTACCAGCAGTTTAATTCAGGGGGCGAGGAACGAGCAGTACTTC. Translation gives CTSSLIQGARNEQYF.

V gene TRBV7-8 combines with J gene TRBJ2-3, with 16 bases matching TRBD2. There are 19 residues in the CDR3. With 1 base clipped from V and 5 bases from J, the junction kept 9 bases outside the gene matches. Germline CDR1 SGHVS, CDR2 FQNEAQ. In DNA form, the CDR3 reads TGTGCCAGCAGCTTAGTTGGTTTGGGACTAGCGGGGGGGCAAGATACGCAGTATTTT. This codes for CASSLVGLGLAGGQDTQYF.

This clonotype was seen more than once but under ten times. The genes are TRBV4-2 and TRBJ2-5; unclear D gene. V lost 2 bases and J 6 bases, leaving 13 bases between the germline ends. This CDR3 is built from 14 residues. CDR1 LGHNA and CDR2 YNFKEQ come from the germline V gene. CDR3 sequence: CASSQPKGDKTQYF. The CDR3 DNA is TGTGCCAGCAGCCAACCCAAGGGCGACAAGACCCAGTACTTC.

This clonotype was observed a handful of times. The CDR3 DNA sequence: TGTGCCAGCGGGGGGTCGACAGGGGGCCTTCTTGAGTATGGCTACACCTTC. As protein: CASGGSTGGLLEYGYTF. This rearrangement joins TRBV6-2 or TRBV6-3 to TRBJ1-2, with 10 bases identical to TRBD1. The germline V gene has CDR1 MNHEY and CDR2 SVGEGT. V lost 8 bases and J lost 5; bases outside the gene matches: 17. This CDR3 contains 17 residues.

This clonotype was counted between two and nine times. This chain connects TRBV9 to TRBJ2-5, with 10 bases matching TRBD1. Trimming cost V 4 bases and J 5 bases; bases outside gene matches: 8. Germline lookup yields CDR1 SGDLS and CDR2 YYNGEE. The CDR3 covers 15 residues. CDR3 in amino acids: CASSLTGQGFETQYF. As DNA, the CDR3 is TGTGCCAGCAGCCTAACGGGACAGGGGTTCGAGACCCAGTACTTC.

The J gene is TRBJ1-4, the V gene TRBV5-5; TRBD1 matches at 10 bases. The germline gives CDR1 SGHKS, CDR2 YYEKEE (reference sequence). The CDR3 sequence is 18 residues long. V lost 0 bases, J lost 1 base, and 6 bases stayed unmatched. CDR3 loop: CASSLGTGGRGTNEKLFF. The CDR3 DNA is TGTGCCAGCAGCTTGGGGACAGGGGGACGTGGAACTAATGAAAAACTGTTTTTT.

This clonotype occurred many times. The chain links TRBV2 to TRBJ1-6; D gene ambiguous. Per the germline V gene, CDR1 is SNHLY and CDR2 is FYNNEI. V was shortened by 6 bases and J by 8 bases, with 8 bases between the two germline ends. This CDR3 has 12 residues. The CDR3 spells CASRGNDSPLHF. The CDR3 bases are TGTGCCAGCAGGGGGAACGATTCACCCCTCCACTTT.

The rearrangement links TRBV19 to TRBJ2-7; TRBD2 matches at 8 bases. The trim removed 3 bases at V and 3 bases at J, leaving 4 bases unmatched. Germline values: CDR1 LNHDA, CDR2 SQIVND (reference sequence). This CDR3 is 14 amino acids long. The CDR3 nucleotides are TGTGCCAGTAGTATGCCGGGGGGGGTCTACGAGCAGTACTTC. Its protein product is CASSMPGGVYEQYF. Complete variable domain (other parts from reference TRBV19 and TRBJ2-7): DGGITQSPKYLFRKEGQNVTLSCEQNLNHDAMYWYRQDPGQGLRLIYYSQIVNDFQKGDIAEGYSVSREKKESFPLTVTSAQKNPTAFYLCASSMPGGVYEQYFGPGTRLTVT.

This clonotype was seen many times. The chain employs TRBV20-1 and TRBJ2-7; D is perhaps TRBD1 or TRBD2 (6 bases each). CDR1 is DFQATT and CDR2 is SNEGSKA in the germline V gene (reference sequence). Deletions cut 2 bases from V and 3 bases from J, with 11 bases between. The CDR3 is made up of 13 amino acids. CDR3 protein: CSARMGGIYEQYF. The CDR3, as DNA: TGCAGTGCTAGAATGGGGGGCATCTACGAGCAGTACTTC.

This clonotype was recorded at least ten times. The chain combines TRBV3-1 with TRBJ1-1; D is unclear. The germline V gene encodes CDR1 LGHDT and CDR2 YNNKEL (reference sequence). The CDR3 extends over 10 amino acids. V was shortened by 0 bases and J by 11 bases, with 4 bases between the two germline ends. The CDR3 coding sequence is TGTGCCAGCAGCCAAGATAGGGCTTTCTTT. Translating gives CASSQDRAFF.

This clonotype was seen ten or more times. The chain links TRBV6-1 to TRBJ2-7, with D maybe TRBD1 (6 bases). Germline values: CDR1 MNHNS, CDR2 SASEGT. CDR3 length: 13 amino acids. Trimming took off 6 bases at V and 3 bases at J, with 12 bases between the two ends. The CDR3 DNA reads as TGTGCCAGCAGCCGGGGCAGGGGCTACGAGCAGTACTTC. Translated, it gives CASSRGRGYEQYF.

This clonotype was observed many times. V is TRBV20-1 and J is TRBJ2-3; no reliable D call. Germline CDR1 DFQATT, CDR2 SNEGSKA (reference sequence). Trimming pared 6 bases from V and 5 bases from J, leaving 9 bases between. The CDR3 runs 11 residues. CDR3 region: CSAKKEDTQYF. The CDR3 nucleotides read TGCAGTGCCAAGAAAGAAGATACGCAGTATTTT.

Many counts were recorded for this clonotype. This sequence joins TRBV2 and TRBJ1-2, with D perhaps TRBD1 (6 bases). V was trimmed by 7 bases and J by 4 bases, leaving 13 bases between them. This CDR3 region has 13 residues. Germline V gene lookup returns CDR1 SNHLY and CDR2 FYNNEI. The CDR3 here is CASNDRTGYGYTF. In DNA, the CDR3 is TGTGCCAGCAACGACAGGACGGGCTATGGCTACACCTTC. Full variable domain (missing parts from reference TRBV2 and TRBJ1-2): EPEVTQTPSHQVTQMGQEVILRCVPISNHLYFYWYRQILGQKVEFLVSFYNNEISEKSEIFDDQFSVERPDGSNFTLKIRSTKLEDSAMYFCASNDRTGYGYTFGSGTRLTVV.

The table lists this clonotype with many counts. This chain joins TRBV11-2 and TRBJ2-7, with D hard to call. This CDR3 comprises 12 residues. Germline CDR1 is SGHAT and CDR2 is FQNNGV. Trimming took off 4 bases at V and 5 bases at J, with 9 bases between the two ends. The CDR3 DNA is TGTGCCAGCAGCTCCCATCTCCACGAGCAGTACTTC. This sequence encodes CASSSHLHEQYF. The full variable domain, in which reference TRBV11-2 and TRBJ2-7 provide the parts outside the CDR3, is EAGVAQSPRYKIIEKRQSVAFWCNPISGHATLYWYQQILGQGPKLLIQFQNNGVVDDSQLPKDRFSAERLKGVDSTLKIQPAKLEDSAVYLCASSSHLHEQYFGPGTRLTVT.

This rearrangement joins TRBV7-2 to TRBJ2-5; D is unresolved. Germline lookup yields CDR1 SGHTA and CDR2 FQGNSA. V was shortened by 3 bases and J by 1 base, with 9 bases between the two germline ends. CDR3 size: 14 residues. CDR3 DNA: TGTGCCAGCAGCTTCATGGCCGGCCAAGAGACCCAGTACTTC. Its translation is CASSFMAGQETQYF.

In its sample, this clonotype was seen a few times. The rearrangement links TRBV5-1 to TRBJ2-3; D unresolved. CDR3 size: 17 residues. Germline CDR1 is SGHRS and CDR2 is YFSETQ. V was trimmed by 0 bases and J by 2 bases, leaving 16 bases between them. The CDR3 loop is CASSLASSPAVTDTQYF. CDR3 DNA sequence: TGCGCCAGCAGCTTGGCCTCGTCACCGGCGGTCACAGATACGCAGTATTTT.

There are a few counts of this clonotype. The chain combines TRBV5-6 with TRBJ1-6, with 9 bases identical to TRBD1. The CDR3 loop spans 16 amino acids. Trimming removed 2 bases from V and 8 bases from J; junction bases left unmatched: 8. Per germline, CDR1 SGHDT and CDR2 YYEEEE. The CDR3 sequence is CASSFSTGGMDSPLHF. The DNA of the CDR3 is TGTGCCAGCAGCTTTTCCACAGGGGGCATGGATTCACCCCTCCACTTT. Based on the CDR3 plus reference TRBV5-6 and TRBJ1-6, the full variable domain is DAGVTQSPTHLIKTRGQQVTLRCSPKSGHDTVSWYQQALGQGPQFIFQYYEEEERQRGNFPDRFSGHQFPNYSSELNVNALLLGDSALYLCASSFSTGGMDSPLHFGNGTRLTVT.

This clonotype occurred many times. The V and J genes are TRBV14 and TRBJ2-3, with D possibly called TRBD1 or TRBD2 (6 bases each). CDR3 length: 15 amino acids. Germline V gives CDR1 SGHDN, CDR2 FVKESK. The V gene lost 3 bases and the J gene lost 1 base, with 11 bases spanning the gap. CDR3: CASSHLGGRTDTQYF. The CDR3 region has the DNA TGTGCCAGCAGCCACCTTGGGGGGCGCACAGATACGCAGTATTTT.

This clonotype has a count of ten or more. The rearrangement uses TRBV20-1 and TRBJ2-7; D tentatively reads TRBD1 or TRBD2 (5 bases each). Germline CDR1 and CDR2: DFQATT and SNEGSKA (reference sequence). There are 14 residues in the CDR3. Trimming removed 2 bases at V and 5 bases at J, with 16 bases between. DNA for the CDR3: TGCAGTGCTAGATCTACGGCCGGGGACCACGAGCAGTACTTC. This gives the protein CSARSTAGDHEQYF.

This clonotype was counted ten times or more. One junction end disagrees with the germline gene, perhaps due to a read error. The CDR3 DNA sequence: TGTGCTAGCAGCTTCGGACAGGGACCCTACGAGCAGTACTTC. It codes for CASSFGQGPYEQYF. This chain connects TRBV7-7 to TRBJ2-7, with TRBD1 identical over 8 bases. CDR1 and CDR2 (germline): SSHAT, FNYEAQ (reference sequence). This CDR3 has 14 amino acids.

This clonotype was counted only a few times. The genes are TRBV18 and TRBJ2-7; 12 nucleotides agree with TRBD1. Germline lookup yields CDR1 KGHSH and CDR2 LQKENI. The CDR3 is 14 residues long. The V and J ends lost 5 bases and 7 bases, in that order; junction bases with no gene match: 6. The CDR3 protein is CASSAGTGGTEQYF. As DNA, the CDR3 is TGTGCCAGCTCAGCCGGGACAGGGGGCACGGAGCAGTACTTC.